This TCR beta chain was obtained from a study of neoadjuvant anti-PD-1 for oral cavity cancer. The germline gives CDR1 SGDLS, CDR2 YYNGEE. Trimming removed 4 bases from V and 9 bases from J, with 13 bases in between. This CDR3 has 12 amino acids. The count of this clone is one. The assay was immunoSEQ multiplex PCR, and TCRdb's table has in-frame clones only and misses some. The table lists about 15,000 clones, 55% to 80% of them singletons. Stage II-IVA oral cavity squamous cell carcinoma was new and untreated by systemic or radiation therapy. Cohort: HPV-negative, locally advanced oral cavity squamous cell carcinoma patients.

The chain uses TRBV9 and TRBJ1-1; D gene uncertain. This clonotype was obtained from a person aged 40 to 85 with oral cavity squamous cell carcinoma. The specimen was PBMCs, collected before nivolumab (anti-PD-1) treatment. The CDR3 loop reads CASSPEVDQAFF. DNA for the CDR3: TGTGCCAGCAGCCCTGAGGTTGACCAAGCTTTCTTT.